A selection of T cell receptor beta chains follows, all from one sample in a study of blood T cells in healthy people across ages. TCRdb called the 5' RACE reads again in MiXCR, with one record for every CDR3 protein. The sample has hundreds of thousands of distinct CDR3 sequences, 22% seen once. What was sequenced was blood. These receptors came from a man between 65 and 85 years old in good health. Both conserved end residues are part of each CDR3. D genes are given only for firm matches. Expanded clones are given a class, and other clones once, few, many or no size at all.

clone_size | j_call | d_call | v_call | cdr3_aa | cdr3_nt
few | TRBJ2-3 | TRBD1 | TRBV7-6 | CASSRGLSSTDTQYF | TGTGCCAGCAGTAGGGGGCTCTCTAGCACAGATACGCAGTATTTT
few | TRBJ1-1 | - | TRBV5-1 | CASSLNLGAEFEAFF | TGCGCCAGCAGCTTGAACCTAGGGGCCGAGTTTGAAGCTTTCTTT
- | TRBJ2-5 | - | TRBV28 | CASSAPHTAAETQYF | TGTGCCAGCAGTGCCCCTCATACGGCGGCCGAGACCCAGTACTTC
few | TRBJ2-1 | - | TRBV12-3/TRBV12-4 | CASSWPRGTALGNEQFF | TGTGCCAGCAGTTGGCCCCGGGGCACGGCCTTGGGCAATGAGCAGTTCTTC
few | TRBJ2-7 | TRBD2 | TRBV20-1 | CSAREGAGGGYEQYF | TGCAGTGCTAGAGAAGGGGCGGGGGGTGGCTACGAGCAGTACTTC
few | TRBJ1-4 | - | TRBV5-5 | CASSPDGAQDEKLFF | TGTGCCAGCAGCCCGGACGGAGCACAGGATGAAAAACTGTTTTTT
- | TRBJ1-5 | - | TRBV20-1 | CSARVARGSNQPQHF | TGCAGTGCTAGAGTGGCCAGGGGTAGCAATCAGCCCCAGCATTTT
few | TRBJ1-2 | - | TRBV6-5 | CASSARDGYGYTF | TGTGCCAGCAGTGCCCGGGACGGCTATGGCTACACCTTC
few | TRBJ1-5 | - | TRBV6-5 | CASSSGSLLSPQHF | TGTGCCAGCAGTTCCGGGTCCTTGTTAAGCCCCCAGCATTTT
- | TRBJ2-5 | - | TRBV10-3 | CASRRVADQETQYF | TGTGCCAGCAGAAGGGTAGCGGACCAAGAGACCCAGTACTTC
many | TRBJ2-3 | TRBD1 | TRBV6-6 | CASSLGQGTQYF | TGTGCCAGCAGTCTTGGACAGGGTACGCAGTATTTT
- | TRBJ2-5 | - | TRBV12-3/TRBV12-4 | CASSLSGLAETQYF | TGTGCCAGCAGTTTATCCGGCTTGGCAGAGACCCAGTACTTC
- | TRBJ2-5 | TRBD1 | TRBV12-3/TRBV12-4 | CASSYRGRYLETQYF | TGTGCCAGCAGTTACAGGGGGAGATATTTGGAGACCCAGTACTTC
few | TRBJ2-7 | - | TRBV5-1 | CASSLDGNEGSYEQYF | TGCGCCAGCAGCTTGGATGGGAACGAGGGCTCCTACGAGCAGTACTTC
- | TRBJ2-3 | TRBD2 | TRBV7-9 | CASSRLAGHITDTQYF | TGTGCCAGCAGTCGATTAGCGGGACATATCACAGATACGCAGTATTTT
- | TRBJ2-4 | TRBD2 | TRBV13 | CASSFGLVRSKNIQYF | TGTGCCAGCAGCTTCGGACTAGTCCGTTCCAAAAACATTCAGTACTTC
- | TRBJ2-1 | TRBD2 | TRBV19 | CASSRFGLAGQNEQFF | TGTGCCAGTAGCCGATTCGGACTAGCGGGGCAAAATGAGCAGTTCTTC
many | TRBJ2-5 | - | TRBV5-6 | CASSVTTVQETQYF | TGTGCCAGCAGCGTCACCACAGTTCAAGAGACCCAGTACTTC
many | TRBJ2-5 | TRBD2 | TRBV12-3/TRBV12-4 | CASSGTSGWQETQYF | TGTGCCAGCAGTGGGACTAGCGGGTGGCAAGAGACCCAGTACTTC
- | TRBJ2-3 | - | TRBV4-1 | CASSQESAPDTQYF | TGCGCCAGCAGCCAAGAGAGTGCCCCAGATACGCAGTATTTT
few | TRBJ1-4 | - | TRBV7-9 | CASSFPPTGGEKLFF | TGTGCCAGCAGCTTCCCCCCGACGGGGGGGGAAAAACTGTTTTTT
- | TRBJ2-3 | - | TRBV15 | CATSRDVSVRNTQYF | TGTGCCACCAGCAGAGATGTGAGCGTCAGAAATACGCAGTATTTT
few | TRBJ2-5 | - | TRBV6-6 | CASSYRGVETQYF | TGTGCCAGCAGTTACCGCGGGGTTGAGACCCAGTACTTC
- | TRBJ2-5 | - | TRBV19 | CASRNPGRQETQYF | TGTGCCAGTAGGAACCCGGGACGCCAAGAGACCCAGTACTTC
few | TRBJ2-3 | TRBD2 | TRBV19 | CASKTSGDTQYF | TGTGCCAGTAAGACTAGCGGGGATACGCAGTATTTT
few | TRBJ1-1 | - | TRBV27 | CASKSGVTEAFF | TGTGCCAGCAAATCAGGGGTTACTGAAGCTTTCTTT
- | TRBJ2-1 | TRBD2 | TRBV29-1 | CSGELAGGWNEQFF | TGCAGCGGCGAACTAGCGGGAGGATGGAATGAGCAGTTCTTC
- | TRBJ1-1 | - | TRBV12-3/TRBV12-4 | CASSLEGRTEAFF | TGTGCCAGCAGTTTAGAGGGGAGGACTGAAGCTTTCTTT
few | TRBJ2-5 | - | TRBV24-1 | CATSEWAQETQYF | TGTGCCACCAGTGAGTGGGCACAAGAGACCCAGTACTTC
few | TRBJ2-3 | - | TRBV15 | CATSSRGGFSTDTQYF | TGTGCCACCAGCAGTAGGGGGGGTTTCAGCACAGATACGCAGTATTTT
- | TRBJ1-1 | - | TRBV6-5 | CASGQLNTEAFF | TGTGCCAGCGGACAGCTGAACACTGAAGCTTTCTTT
few | TRBJ1-6 | - | TRBV6-6 | CASRPELAVGLLHF | TGTGCCAGCAGACCCGAGCTGGCGGTGGGCCTCCTCCACTTT
- | TRBJ1-5 | - | TRBV24-1 | CATSDSRAGHSNQPQHF | TGTGCCACCAGTGATTCCAGGGCAGGCCATAGCAATCAGCCCCAGCATTTT
once | TRBJ2-1 | - | TRBV20-1 | CSGERFSNEQFF | TGCAGTGGGGAACGATTCAGCAATGAGCAGTTCTTC
few | TRBJ1-2 | - | TRBV4-2 | CASSQESYGYTF | TGTGCCAGCAGCCAAGAGTCCTATGGCTACACCTTC
- | TRBJ1-4 | - | TRBV7-9 | CASSPSPLLTTNEKLFF | TGTGCCAGCAGCCCGTCCCCCCTACTTACAACTAATGAAAAACTGTTTTTT
- | TRBJ2-7 | - | TRBV12-3/TRBV12-4 | CASSTTRSSYEQYF | TGTGCCAGCAGCACCACGAGATCCTCCTACGAGCAGTACTTC
- | TRBJ1-2 | - | TRBV29-1 | CSVGGHLGYTF | TGCAGCGTGGGGGGTCATTTAGGCTACACCTTC
many | TRBJ1-2 | - | TRBV20-1 | CSGLHPVRDGYTF | TGCAGTGGACTGCATCCTGTTAGGGATGGCTACACCTTC
- | TRBJ2-1 | TRBD2 | TRBV12-3/TRBV12-4 | CASIPGTNRNEQFF | TGTGCCAGCATCCCCGGGACTAATCGCAATGAGCAGTTCTTC
- | TRBJ1-5 | - | TRBV7-2 | CASSLDGRPQHF | TGTGCCAGCAGCTTAGATGGGCGCCCCCAGCATTTT
few | TRBJ2-2 | TRBD2 | TRBV2 | CASSGGLAGGSGELFF | TGTGCCAGCAGTGGGGGACTAGCGGGGGGCTCCGGGGAGCTGTTTTTT